A selection of T cell receptor beta chains follows, all from one sample in a study of blood T cell repertoires in COVID-19. Here immunoSEQ multiplex PCR was the method, and the copy in TCRdb shows in-frame clones only, minus some. The sample lists about 98,000 clones; about 80% were seen once. Sample: peripheral blood. Every receptor here comes from a man between 65 and 85 years old with acute or convalescent COVID-19. Each CDR3 is given without its conserved first and last residue. Fields, in order: V gene, J gene, CDR3 protein.

TRBV2	TRBJ1-5	ASSGAGTGYIPQPQH
TRBV25-1	TRBJ2-5	ASSEFGETQY
TRBV28	TRBJ1-4	ASSTRSGQGEKLF
TRBV4-3	TRBJ2-2	ASSLTGTGATGELF
TRBV5-6	TRBJ2-3	ASSPDGRLYTDTQY
TRBV2	TRBJ1-5	ASRPTGNNQPQH
TRBV9	TRBJ2-1	ASSGSSGRIHYLSYNEQF
TRBV5-1	TRBJ1-4	ASSLGTGSEKLF
TRBV6-5	TRBJ1-2	ASSPRQGSHYGYT
TRBV28	TRBJ1-6	ASTLPGKYNSPLH
TRBV28	TRBJ2-7	ASRYLAGGTYEQY
TRBV5-1	TRBJ2-3	ASSVTGVTDTQY
TRBV28	TRBJ2-7	ASSSSGDGSYEQY
TRBV9	TRBJ2-1	ASSLWTGRDNEQF
TRBV19	TRBJ2-1	ASTQTSDGYNEQF
TRBV19	TRBJ1-1	ASKWTGKNTEAF
TRBV7-2	TRBJ1-5	ASSGTLNQPQH
TRBV4-1	TRBJ2-2	ASSQALASYTGELF
TRBV3-1/TRBV3-2	TRBJ2-1	ASSPGPATSAPSYNEQF
TRBV2	TRBJ2-7	ASSPDRDTISYEQY
TRBV9	TRBJ2-3	ASSAGLGAGSTDTQY
TRBV5-1	TRBJ1-2	ASSLTGGPAQGASGYT
TRBV7-7	TRBJ2-3	ASSLAGGSTDTQY
TRBV7-9	TRBJ2-5	ASSLVTVPETQY
TRBV19	TRBJ2-7	ASSILAGVFEQY
TRBV18	TRBJ1-1	ASSPREGGMNTEAF
TRBV3-1/TRBV3-2	TRBJ2-5	ASSQVTVAVPKTQY
TRBV24-1	TRBJ2-1	ATSPSGSPYNEQF
TRBV7-2	TRBJ2-1	ASSPRSSGSYNEQF
TRBV2	TRBJ1-3	ASSERTGTNTIY
TRBV19	TRBJ1-1	ASKDRTNTEAF
TRBV7-9	TRBJ2-7	ASSGSMDTTYEQY
TRBV6-6	TRBJ1-4	ASSPPGGGEKLF
TRBV30	TRBJ1-5	AWSETGVNQPQH
TRBV7-8	TRBJ1-5	ASSLALGGTSNQPQH
TRBV9	TRBJ2-2	ASSTRVGELF
TRBV19	TRBJ1-1	ASSIGSRGNTEAF
TRBV10-3	TRBJ1-2	AISPQPPGGYT
TRBV29-1	TRBJ2-4	SFTPGAAAKNIQY
TRBV2	TRBJ2-1	ASPGQGYNEQF
TRBV6-1	TRBJ1-5	ASSEAHSPDRPQH
TRBV6-5	TRBJ2-1	ASRGYGGNEQF
TRBV28	TRBJ2-3	ASSLGLAGHTDTQY
TRBV15	TRBJ1-1	ATSRVLTEAF
TRBV6-1	TRBJ1-2	ASSEGQGYYGYT